This TCR beta chain was recovered during a study of identical twins. Regarding this clonotype: Its antigen remains unknown.

MiXCR, run by TCRdb on the 5' RACE reads, gives a single entry per CDR3 protein. The sample carries around 220,000 distinct CDR3 sequences, around 15% recorded once. CDR3 length: 14 residues. The germline gives CDR1 SGHTA, CDR2 FQGNSA. The V gene lost 4 bases and the J gene lost 5 bases, with 11 bases spanning the gap. Healthy Caucasians provided all donations. Study outcomes and limitations: There were fewer insertions in abundant cord blood beta clonotypes, but memory repertoires showed no such pattern. Diverse VJ usage suggested most zero-insertion clonotypes were not invariant T cells. These conclusions were based on statistical analysis (cross-sectional, not following the same donors).

The sample was memory (CD45RO+) T cells sorted from blood. The V gene is TRBV7-2, the J gene TRBJ2-2; D tentatively reads TRBD1 or TRBD2 (6 bases each). This receptor was taken from a woman between 18 and 30 years old in good health. Here the CDR3 reads CASSWRGGTGELFF. CDR3 nucleotide sequence: TGTGCCAGCAGCTGGAGAGGGGGGACCGGGGAGCTGTTTTTT.